This T cell receptor (beta chain) is from a study of blood T cell repertoires in COVID-19. Germline CDR1 is MDHEN and CDR2 is SYDVKM. Trimming removed 5 bases from V and 4 bases from J, with 9 bases in between. The CDR3 covers 14 residues. Assay: immunoSEQ multiplex PCR; the TCRdb copy retains only in-frame clones and omits some. The sample includes a few hundred thousand clones, just over 85% of them seen just once. The specimen was PBMCs or T cells enriched from blood (not recorded which). The sequence came from a woman aged 35 to 49 with acute COVID-19. V is TRBV28 and J is TRBJ1-6; TRBD1 might be the D (6 bases). CDR3 DNA: TGTGCCAGCAGTGCAACAGGGTATAATTCACCCCTCCACTTT. Its protein is CASSATGYNSPLHF.